Here is one TCR beta chain with its context. Original handling: Reference gene primers were amplified, and this amplification served to estimate nucleated cell counts. The method was immunoSEQ multiplex PCR; TCRdb's version includes in-frame clones alone and lacks a portion of them. V, J and clone size reflect that table, while D and trimming were determined from the DNA. The sample carries some 250,000 clones, 83% recorded once. The entry originates in a study of blood T cell repertoires in COVID-19. The overall study: The United States, Italy and Spain supplied acute and convalescent COVID-19 samples. Sources were T cells, B-cell-depleted T cells, or PBMCs; the material itself was cDNA or gDNA.

After removal of 2 bases from V and 4 bases from J, the junction contained 5 bases not matched to a gene. CDR1 GTSNPN and CDR2 SVGIG come from the germline V gene (reference sequence). There are 14 residues in the CDR3. The clonotype originates from an elderly man with acute or convalescent COVID-19. Input material: peripheral blood. The V call is TRBV30, the J call TRBJ1-5; 7 bases are a match to TRBD1. CDR3 DNA sequence: TGTGCCTGGAGTCGGGACAGTGGTAATCAGCCCCAGCATTTT. This codes for CAWSRDSGNQPQHF.